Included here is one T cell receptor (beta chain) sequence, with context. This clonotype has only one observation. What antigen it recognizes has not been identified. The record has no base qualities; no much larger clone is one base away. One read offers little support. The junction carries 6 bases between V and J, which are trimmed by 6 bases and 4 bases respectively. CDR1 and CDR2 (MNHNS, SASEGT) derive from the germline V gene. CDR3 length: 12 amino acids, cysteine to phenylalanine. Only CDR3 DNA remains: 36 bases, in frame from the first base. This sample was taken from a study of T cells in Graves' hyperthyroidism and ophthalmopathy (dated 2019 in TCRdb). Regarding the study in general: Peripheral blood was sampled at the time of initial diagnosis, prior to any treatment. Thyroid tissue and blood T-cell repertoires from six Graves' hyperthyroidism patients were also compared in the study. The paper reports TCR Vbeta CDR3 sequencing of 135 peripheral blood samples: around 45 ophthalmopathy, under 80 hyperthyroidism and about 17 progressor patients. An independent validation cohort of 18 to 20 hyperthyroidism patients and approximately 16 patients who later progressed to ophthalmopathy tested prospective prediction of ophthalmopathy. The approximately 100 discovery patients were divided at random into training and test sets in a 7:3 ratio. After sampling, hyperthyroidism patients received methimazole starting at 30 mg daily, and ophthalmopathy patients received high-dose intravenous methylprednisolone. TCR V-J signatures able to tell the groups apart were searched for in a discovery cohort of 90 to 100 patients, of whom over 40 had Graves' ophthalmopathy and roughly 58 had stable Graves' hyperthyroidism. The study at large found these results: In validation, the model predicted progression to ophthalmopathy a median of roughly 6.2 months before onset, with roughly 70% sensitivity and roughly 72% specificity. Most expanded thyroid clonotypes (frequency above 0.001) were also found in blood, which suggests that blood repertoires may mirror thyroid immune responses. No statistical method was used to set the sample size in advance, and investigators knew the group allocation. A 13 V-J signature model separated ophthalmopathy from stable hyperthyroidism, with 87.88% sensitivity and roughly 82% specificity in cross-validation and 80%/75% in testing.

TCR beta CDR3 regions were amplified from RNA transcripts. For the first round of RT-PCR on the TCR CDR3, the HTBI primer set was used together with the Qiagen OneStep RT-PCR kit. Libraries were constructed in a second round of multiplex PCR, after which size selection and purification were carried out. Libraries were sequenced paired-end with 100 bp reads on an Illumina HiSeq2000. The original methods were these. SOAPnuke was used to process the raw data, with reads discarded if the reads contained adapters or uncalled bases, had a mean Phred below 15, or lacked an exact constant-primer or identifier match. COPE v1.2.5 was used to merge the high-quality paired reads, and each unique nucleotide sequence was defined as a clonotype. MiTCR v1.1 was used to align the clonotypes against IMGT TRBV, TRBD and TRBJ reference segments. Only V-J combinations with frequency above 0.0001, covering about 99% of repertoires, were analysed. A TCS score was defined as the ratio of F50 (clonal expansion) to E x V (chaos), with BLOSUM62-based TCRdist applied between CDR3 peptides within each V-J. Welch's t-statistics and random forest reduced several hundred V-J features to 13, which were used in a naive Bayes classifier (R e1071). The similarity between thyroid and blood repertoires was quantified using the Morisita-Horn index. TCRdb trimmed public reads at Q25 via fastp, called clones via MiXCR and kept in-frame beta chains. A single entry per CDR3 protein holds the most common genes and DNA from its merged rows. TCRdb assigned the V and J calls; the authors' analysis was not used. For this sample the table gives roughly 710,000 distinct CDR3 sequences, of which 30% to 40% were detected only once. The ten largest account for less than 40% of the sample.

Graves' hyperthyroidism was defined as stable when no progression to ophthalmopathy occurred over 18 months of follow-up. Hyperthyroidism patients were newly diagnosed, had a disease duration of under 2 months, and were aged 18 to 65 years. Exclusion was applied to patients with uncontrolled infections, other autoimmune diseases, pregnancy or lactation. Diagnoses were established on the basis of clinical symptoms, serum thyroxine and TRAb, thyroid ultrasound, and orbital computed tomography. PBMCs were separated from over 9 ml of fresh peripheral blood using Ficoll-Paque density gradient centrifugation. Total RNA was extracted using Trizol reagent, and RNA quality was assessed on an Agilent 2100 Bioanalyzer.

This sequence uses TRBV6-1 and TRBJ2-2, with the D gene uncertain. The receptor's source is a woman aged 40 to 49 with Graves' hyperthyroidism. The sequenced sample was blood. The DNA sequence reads TGTGCCAGCAGGCCCCTCACCGGGGAGCTGTTTTTT. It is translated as CASRPLTGELFF.